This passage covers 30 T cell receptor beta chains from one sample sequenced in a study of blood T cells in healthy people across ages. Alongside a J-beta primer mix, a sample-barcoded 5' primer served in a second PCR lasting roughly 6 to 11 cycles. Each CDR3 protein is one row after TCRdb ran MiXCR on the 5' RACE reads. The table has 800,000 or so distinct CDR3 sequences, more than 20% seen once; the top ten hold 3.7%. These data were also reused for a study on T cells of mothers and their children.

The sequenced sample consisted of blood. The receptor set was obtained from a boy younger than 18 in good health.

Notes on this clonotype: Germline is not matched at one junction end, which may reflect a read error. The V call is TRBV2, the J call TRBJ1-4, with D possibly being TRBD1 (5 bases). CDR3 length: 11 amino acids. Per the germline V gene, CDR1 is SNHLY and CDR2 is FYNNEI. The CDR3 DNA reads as TGTGCCAGCAGCGCAGGGCCCGCACTGCTTTTT. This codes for CASSAGPALLF.

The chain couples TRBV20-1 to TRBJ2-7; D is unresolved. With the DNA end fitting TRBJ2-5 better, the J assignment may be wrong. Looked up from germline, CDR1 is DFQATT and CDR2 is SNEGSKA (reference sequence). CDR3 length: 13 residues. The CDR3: CSASPHSAETQYF. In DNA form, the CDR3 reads TGCAGTGCTAGCCCACACAGTGCCGAGACCCAGTACTTC.

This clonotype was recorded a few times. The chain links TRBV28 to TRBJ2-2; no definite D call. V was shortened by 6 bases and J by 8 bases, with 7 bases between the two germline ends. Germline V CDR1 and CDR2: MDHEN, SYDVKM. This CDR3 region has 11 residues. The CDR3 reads CASRSSGELFF. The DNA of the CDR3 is TGTGCCAGCAGATCCTCTGGGGAGCTGTTTTTT. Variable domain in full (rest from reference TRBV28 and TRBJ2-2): DVKVTQSSRYLVKRTGEKVFLECVQDMDHENMFWYRQDPGLGLRLIYFSYDVKMKEKGDIPEGYSVSREKKERFSLILESASTNQTSMYLCASRSSGELFFGEGSRLTVL.

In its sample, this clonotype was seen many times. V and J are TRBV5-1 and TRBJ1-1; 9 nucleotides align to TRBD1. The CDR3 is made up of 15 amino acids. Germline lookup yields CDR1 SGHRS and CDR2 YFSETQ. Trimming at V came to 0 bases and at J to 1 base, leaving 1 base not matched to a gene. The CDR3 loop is CASSLGDRANTEAFF. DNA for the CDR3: TGCGCCAGCAGCTTGGGGGACAGGGCGAACACTGAAGCTTTCTTT. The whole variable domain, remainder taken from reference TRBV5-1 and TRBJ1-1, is KAGVTQTPRYLIKTRGQQVTLSCSPISGHRSVSWYQQTPGQGLQFLFEYFSETQRNKGNFPGRFSGRQFSNSRSEMNVSTLELGDSALYLCASSLGDRANTEAFFGQGTRLTVV.

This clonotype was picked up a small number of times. The CDR3 DNA reads as TGTGCCAGCATGGGATCCTACAATGAGCAGTTCTTC. This codes for CASMGSYNEQFF. The V gene is TRBV6-6, the J gene TRBJ2-1, with unresolved D. CDR3 length equals 12 residues. V shed 7 bases and J shed 1 base, with 5 bases lying between them. The germline V gene encodes CDR1 MNHNY and CDR2 SVGAGI (reference sequence).

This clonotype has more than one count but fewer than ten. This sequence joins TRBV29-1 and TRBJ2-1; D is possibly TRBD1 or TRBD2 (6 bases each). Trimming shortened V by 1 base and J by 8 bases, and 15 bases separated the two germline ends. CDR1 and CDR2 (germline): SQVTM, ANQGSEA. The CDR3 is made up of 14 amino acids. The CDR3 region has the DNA TGCAGCGTTGAAGTTAAGGGGGGTATCGATGAGCAGTTCTTC. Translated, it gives CSVEVKGGIDEQFF.

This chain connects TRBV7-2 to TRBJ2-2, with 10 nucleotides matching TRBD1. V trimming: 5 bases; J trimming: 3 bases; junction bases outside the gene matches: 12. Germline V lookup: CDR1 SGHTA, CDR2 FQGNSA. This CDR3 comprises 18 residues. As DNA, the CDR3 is TGTGCCAGCAGCCTTTCCTTATCGACAGGGGGCCACACCGGGGAGCTGTTTTTT. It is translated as CASSLSLSTGGHTGELFF.

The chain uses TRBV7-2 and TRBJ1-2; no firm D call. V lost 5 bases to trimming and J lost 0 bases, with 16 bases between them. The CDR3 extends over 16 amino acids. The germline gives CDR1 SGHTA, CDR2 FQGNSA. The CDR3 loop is CASSTVAGSSNYGYTF. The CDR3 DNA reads TGTGCCAGCAGCACAGTAGCGGGCAGTTCTAACTATGGCTACACCTTC.

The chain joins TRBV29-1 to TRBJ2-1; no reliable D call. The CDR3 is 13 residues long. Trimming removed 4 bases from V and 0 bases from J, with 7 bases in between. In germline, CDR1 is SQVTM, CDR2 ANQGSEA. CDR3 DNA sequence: TGCAGCGTTGGCGCTGTCTCCTACAATGAGCAGTTCTTC. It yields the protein CSVGAVSYNEQFF.

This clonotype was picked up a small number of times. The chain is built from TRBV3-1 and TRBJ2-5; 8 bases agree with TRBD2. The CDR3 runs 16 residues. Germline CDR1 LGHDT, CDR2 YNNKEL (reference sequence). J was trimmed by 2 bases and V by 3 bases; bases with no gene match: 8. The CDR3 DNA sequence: TGTGCCAGCAGCCAGTCTAGTAGCGGGGTTCAAGAGACCCAGTACTTC. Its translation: CASSQSSSGVQETQYF.

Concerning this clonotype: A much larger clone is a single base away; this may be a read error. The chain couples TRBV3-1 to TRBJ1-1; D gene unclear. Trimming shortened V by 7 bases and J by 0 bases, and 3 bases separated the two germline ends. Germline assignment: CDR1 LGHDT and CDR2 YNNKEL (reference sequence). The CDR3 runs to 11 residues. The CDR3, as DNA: TGTGCCAGCAAGATGAACACTGAAGCTTTCTTT. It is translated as CASKMNTEAFF.

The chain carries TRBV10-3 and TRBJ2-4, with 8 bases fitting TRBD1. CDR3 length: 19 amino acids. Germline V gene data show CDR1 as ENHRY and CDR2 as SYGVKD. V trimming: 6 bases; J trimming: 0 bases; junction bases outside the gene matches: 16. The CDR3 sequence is CAISKMRIDRGLAKNIQYF. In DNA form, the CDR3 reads TGTGCCATCAGCAAAATGCGAATTGACAGGGGACTAGCCAAAAACATTCAGTACTTC.

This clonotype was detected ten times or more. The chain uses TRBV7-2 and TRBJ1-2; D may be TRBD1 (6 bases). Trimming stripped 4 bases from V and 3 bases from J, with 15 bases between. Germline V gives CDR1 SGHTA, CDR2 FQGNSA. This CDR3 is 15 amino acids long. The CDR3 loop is CASSSFDRPYYGYTF. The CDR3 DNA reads TGTGCCAGCAGCTCCTTTGACAGGCCGTACTATGGCTACACCTTC.

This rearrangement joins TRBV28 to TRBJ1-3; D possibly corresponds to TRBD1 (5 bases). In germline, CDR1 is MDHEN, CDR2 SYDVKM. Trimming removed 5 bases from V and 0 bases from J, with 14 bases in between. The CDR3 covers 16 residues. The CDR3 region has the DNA TGTGCCAGCAGTCGATACAGGATATCCTCTGGAAACACCATATATTTT. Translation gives CASSRYRISSGNTIYF.

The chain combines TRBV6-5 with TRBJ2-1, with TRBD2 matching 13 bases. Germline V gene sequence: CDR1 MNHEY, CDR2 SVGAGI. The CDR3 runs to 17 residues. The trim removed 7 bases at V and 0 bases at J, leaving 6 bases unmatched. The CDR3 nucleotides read TGTGCCAGCAATATACTAGCGGGGGGGAGCTCCTACAATGAGCAGTTCTTC. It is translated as CASNILAGGSSYNEQFF.

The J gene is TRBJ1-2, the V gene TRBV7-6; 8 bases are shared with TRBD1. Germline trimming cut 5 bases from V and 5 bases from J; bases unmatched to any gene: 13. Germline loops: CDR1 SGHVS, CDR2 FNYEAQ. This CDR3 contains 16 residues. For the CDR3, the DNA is TGTGCCAGCAGCCCTCGCCCAGGGGGCGCTGGGTATGGCTACACCTTC. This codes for CASSPRPGGAGYGYTF. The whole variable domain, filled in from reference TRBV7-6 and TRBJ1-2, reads GAGVSQSPRYKVTKRGQDVALRCDPISGHVSLYWYRQALGQGPEFLTYFNYEAQQDKSGLPNDRFSAERPEGSISTLTIQRTEQRDSAMYRCASSPRPGGAGYGYTFGSGTRLTVV.

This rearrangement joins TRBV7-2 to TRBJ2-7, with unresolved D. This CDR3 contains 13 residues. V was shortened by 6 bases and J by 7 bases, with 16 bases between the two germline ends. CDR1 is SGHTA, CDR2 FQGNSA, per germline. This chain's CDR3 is CASSPPNAGEQYF. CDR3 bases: TGTGCCAGCAGTCCACCGAATGCCGGGGAGCAGTACTTC.

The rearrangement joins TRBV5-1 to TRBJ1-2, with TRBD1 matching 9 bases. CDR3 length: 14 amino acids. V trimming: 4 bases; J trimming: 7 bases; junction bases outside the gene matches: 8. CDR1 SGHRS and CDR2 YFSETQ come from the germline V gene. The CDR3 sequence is CASSRRDREAGYTF. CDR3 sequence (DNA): TGCGCCAGCAGCAGAAGGGACAGGGAGGCTGGCTACACCTTC. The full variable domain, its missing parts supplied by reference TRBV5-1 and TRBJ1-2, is KAGVTQTPRYLIKTRGQQVTLSCSPISGHRSVSWYQQTPGQGLQFLFEYFSETQRNKGNFPGRFSGRQFSNSRSEMNVSTLELGDSALYLCASSRRDREAGYTFGSGTRLTVV.

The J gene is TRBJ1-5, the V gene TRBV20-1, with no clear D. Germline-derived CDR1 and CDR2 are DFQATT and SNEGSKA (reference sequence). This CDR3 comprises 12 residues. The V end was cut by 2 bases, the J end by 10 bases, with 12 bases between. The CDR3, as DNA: TGCAGTGCTAGATTGCGCAGCACTCCCCAGCATTTT. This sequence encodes CSARLRSTPQHF.

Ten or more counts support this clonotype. CDR3 sequence reads: CASSLRGPYNEQFF. The CDR3 DNA is TGTGCCAGCAGTTTAAGGGGGCCCTACAATGAGCAGTTCTTC. The gene calls are TRBV28 and TRBJ2-1; TRBD1 matches at 7 bases. With V trimmed by 2 bases and J by 2 bases, 0 bases remained unmatched. The CDR3 extends over 14 amino acids. Germline V CDR1 and CDR2: MDHEN, SYDVKM.

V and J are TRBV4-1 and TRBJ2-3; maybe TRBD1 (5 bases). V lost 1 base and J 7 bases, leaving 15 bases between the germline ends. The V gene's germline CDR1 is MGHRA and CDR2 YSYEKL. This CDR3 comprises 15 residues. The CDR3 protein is CASSQGDSSANTQYF. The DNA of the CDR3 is TGCGCCAGCAGCCAAGGAGACAGCTCGGCAAATACGCAGTATTTT.

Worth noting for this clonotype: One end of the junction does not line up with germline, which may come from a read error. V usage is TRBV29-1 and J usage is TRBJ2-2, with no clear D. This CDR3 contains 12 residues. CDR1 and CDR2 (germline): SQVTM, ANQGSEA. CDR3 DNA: TGCAGCGTTGAAGGGAACGCCGGGGAGCTGTTTTTT. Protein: CSVEGNAGELFF.

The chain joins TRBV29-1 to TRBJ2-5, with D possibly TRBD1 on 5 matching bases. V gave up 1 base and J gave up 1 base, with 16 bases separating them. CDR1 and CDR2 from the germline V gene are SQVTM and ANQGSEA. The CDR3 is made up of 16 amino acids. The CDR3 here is CSVEGARADTQETQYF. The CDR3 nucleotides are TGCAGCGTTGAAGGCGCCCGGGCGGACACCCAAGAGACCCAGTACTTC.

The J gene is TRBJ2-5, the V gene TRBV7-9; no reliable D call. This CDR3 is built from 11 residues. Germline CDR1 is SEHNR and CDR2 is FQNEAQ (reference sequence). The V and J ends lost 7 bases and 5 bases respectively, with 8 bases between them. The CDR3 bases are TGTGCCAGCACCTGGAGTGAGACCCAGTACTTC. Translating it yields CASTWSETQYF.

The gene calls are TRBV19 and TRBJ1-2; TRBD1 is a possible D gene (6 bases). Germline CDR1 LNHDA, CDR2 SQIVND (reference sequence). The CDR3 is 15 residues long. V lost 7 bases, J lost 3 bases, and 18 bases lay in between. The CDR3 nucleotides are TGTGCCAGTAACCCTTTTGGGGGGCAGGACTATGGCTACACCTTC. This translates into CASNPFGGQDYGYTF.

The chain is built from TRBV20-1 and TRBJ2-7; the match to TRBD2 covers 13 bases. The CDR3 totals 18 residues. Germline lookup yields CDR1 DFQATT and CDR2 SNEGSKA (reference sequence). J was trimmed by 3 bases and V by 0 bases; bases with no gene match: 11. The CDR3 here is CSARDELAGGLEDYEQYF. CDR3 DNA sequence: TGCAGTGCTAGAGATGAACTAGCGGGGGGGCTCGAGGACTACGAGCAGTACTTC.

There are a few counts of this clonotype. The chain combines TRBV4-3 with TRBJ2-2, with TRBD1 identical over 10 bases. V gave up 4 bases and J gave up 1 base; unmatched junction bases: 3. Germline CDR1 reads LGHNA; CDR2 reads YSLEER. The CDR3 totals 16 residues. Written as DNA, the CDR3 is TGCGCCAGCAGCCGCGGACAGGGGGTGAACACCGGGGAGCTGTTTTTT. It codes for CASSRGQGVNTGELFF.

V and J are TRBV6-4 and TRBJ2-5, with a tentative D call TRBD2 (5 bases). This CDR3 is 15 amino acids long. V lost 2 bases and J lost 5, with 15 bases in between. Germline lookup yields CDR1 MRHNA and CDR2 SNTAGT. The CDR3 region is CASSDPTSTHETQYF. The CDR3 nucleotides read TGTGCCAGCAGTGACCCCACTAGTACTCACGAGACCCAGTACTTC.

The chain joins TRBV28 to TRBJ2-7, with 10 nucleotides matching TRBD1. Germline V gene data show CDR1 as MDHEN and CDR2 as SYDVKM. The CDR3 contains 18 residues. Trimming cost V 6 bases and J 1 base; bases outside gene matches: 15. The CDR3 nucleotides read TGTGCCAGCAGCCCGAGGGGACAGGGGATTTTACCGTCCTACGAGCAGTACTTC. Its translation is CASSPRGQGILPSYEQYF.

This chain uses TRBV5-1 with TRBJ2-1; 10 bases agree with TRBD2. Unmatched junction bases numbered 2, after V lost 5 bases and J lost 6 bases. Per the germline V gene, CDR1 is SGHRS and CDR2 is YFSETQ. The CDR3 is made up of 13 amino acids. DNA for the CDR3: TGCGCCAGCAGACTAGCGGGACTCAATGAGCAGTTCTTC. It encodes CASRLAGLNEQFF.